In this sample, the clone carrying this TCR beta chain turned up many times. Antigen unknown. CDR3 length equals 13 residues. Germline trimming cut 4 bases from V and 5 bases from J; bases unmatched to any gene: 3. This entry is derived from a study of early T cells in non-severe SARS-CoV-2 infection. About the research overall: Sequencing targeted bulk RNA from unsorted whole blood, leaving chains unpaired.

The protocol attached unique molecular identifiers to individual cDNA molecules. MiXCR, applied by TCRdb to the 5' RACE reads, yields one record per CDR3 protein. The data contain 45,000 to 65,000 distinct CDR3 sequences, 9.5% to 12% of them singletons. General study results and limits: Missing private and CD4 specificities, VDJdb matching favored anti-spike CD8 responses.

The rearrangement uses TRBV12-3 or TRBV12-4 and TRBJ2-5; 8 bases fit TRBD1. This TCR was recovered from an adult who was a healthcare worker with PCR-confirmed SARS-CoV-2 infection or an uninfected control (not recorded which). Sequencing input: whole blood. The CDR3 region is CASSSGGWETQYF. The CDR3, as DNA: TGTGCCAGCAGTTCAGGGGGCTGGGAGACCCAGTACTTC.